Here is one TCR beta chain with its context. Sequencing used immunoSEQ multiplex PCR; TCRdb keeps in-frame clones, though not all of them. The sample gives over 50,000 clones, about 90% of which show up once; about 7% is in the top ten. These data belong to a study of blood T cell repertoires in COVID-19. Study in general: In each case, the material was cDNA or gDNA derived from T cells, B-cell-depleted T cells, or PBMCs.

The CDR3 length is 16 residues. Trimming pared 5 bases from V and 3 bases from J, leaving 19 bases between. Germline values: CDR1 SGHVT, CDR2 SQSDAQ. This clonotype was obtained from a woman aged 55-75 years with active or convalescent COVID-19. Sequences were obtained from peripheral blood. The chain uses TRBV7-4 and TRBJ1-1; D might be TRBD1 (6 bases). Here the CDR3 reads CASSTRDTKGDTEAFF. CDR3 DNA sequence: TGTGCCAGCAGCACCCGGGACACAAAAGGGGACACTGAAGCTTTCTTT.